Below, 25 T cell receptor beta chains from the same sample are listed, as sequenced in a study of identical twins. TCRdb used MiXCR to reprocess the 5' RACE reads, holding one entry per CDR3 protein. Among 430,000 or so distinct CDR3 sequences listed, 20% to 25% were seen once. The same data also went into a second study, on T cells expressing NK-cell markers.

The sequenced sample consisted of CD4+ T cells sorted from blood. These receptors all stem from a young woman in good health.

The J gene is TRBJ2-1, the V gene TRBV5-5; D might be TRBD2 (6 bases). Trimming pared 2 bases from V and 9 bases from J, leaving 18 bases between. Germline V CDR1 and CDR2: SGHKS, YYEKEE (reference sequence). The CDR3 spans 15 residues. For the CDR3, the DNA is TGTGCCAGCAGCTTTGGACACCCGTCGGGGGTTGAGCAGTTCTTC. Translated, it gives CASSFGHPSGVEQFF.

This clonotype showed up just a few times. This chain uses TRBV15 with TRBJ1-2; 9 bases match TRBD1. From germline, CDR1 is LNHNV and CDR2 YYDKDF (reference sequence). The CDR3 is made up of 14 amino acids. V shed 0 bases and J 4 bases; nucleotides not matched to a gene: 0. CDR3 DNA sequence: TGTGCCACCAGCAGAGAGGGACAGGGCTATGGCTACACCTTC. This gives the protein CATSREGQGYGYTF.

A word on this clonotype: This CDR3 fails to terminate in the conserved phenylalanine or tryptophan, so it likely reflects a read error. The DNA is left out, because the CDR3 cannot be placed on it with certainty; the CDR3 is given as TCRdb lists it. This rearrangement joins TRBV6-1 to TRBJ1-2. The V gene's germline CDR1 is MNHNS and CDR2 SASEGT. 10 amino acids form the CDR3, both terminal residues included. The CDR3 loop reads CASSDRSFRL.

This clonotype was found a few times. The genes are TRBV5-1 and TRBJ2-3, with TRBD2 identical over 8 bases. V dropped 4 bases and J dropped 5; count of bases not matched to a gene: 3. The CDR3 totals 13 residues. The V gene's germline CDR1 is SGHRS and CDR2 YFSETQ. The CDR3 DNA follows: TGCGCCAGCAGCGTCAGCGGGGGAGATACGCAGTATTTT. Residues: CASSVSGGDTQYF.

This chain's CDR3 is CASSLIQGLRTNEQFF. Here the CDR3 DNA reads TGTGCCAGCAGCTTGATTCAGGGGTTGAGAACGAATGAGCAGTTCTTC. The gene calls are TRBV5-6 and TRBJ2-1, with D possibly matching TRBD1 (6 bases). The CDR3 spans 16 residues. V dropped 1 base and J dropped 7 bases, with 18 bases sitting between them. Germline V gene sequence: CDR1 SGHDT, CDR2 YYEEEE.

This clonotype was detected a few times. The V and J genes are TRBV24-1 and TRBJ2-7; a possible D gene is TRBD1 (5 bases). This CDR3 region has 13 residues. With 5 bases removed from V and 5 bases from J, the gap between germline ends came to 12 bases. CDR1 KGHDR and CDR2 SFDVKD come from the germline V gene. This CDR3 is CATSVRGRDEQYF. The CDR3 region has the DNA TGTGCCACCAGTGTAAGGGGCCGGGACGAGCAGTACTTC.

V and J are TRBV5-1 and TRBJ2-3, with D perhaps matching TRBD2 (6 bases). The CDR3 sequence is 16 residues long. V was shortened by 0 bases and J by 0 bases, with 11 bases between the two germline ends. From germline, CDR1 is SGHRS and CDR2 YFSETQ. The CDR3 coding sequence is TGCGCCAGCAGCTTGGGTGCGGGGCGGAGCACAGATACGCAGTATTTT. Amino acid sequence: CASSLGAGRSTDTQYF.

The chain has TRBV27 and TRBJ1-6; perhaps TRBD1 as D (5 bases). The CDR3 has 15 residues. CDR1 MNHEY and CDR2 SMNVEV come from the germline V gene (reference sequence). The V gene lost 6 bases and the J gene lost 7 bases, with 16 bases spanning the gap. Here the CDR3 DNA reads TGTGCCAGCAGCTGGGACCGGGAGGGAAATTCACCCCTCCACTTT. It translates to CASSWDREGNSPLHF.

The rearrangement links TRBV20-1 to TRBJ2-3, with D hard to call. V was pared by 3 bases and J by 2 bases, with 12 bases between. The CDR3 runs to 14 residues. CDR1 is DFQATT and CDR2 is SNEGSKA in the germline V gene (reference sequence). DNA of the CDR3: TGCAGTGCTAGGGGCTTAGCCGCCACAGATACGCAGTATTTT. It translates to CSARGLAATDTQYF.

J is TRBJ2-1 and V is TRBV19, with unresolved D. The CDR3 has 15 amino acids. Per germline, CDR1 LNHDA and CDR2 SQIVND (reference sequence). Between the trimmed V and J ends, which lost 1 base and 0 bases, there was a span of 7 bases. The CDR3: CASSIGLSSYNEQFF. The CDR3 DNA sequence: TGTGCCAGTAGTATAGGCCTATCCTCCTACAATGAGCAGTTCTTC.

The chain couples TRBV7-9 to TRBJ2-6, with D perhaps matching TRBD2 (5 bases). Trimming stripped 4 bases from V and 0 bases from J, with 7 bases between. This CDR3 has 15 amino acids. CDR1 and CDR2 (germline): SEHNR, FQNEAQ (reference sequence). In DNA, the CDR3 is TGTGCCAGCAGCTATCGGGGCTCTGGGGCCAACGTCCTGACTTTC. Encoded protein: CASSYRGSGANVLTF.

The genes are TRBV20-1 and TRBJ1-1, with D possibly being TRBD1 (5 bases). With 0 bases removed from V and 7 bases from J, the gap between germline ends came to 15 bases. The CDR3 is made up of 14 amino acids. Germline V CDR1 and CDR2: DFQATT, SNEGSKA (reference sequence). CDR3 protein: CSARDRGRAGEAFF. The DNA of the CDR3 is TGCAGTGCTAGAGATCGGGGCAGGGCGGGTGAAGCTTTCTTT.

The CDR3 is CSARDLHSYEQYF. The DNA of the CDR3 is TGCAGTGCTAGAGATCTTCATTCTTACGAGCAGTACTTC. The chain carries TRBV20-1 and TRBJ2-7; D unclear. With 0 bases removed from V and 4 bases from J, the gap between germline ends came to 10 bases. CDR1 DFQATT and CDR2 SNEGSKA come from the germline V gene (reference sequence). The CDR3 has 13 residues.

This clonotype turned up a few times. In DNA form, the CDR3 reads TGCGCCAGCAGTGATTCGGGGGGCGGAAGGGAAGCTTTCTTT. The encoded protein is CASSDSGGGREAFF. The chain couples TRBV10-1 to TRBJ1-1; possibly TRBD1 for D (6 bases). Trimming shortened V by 3 bases and J by 8 bases, and 16 bases separated the two germline ends. Germline V gives CDR1 WNHNN, CDR2 SYGVQD (reference sequence). The CDR3 totals 14 residues.

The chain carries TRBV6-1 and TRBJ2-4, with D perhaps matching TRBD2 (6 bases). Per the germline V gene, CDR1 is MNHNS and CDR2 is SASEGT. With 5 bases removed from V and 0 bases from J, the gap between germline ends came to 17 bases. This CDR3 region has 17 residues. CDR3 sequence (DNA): TGTGCCAGCAGTAGGGACTCACCTTTCTTAGCCAAAAACATTCAGTACTTC. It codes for CASSRDSPFLAKNIQYF.

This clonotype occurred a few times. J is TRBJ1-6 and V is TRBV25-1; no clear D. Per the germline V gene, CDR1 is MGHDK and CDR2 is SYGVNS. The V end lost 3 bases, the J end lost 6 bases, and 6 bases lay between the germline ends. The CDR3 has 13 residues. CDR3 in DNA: TGTGCCAGCAGTGACGTAATTAATTCACCCCTCCACTTT. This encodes CASSDVINSPLHF.

The DNA of the CDR3 is TGTGCCACCAGTGGGCGAAGGGCTTACGAGCAGTACTTC. Encoded protein: CATSGRRAYEQYF. The chain joins TRBV24-1 to TRBJ2-7; D gene uncertain. The germline CDR1 and CDR2 sequences are KGHDR and SFDVKD. Trimming pared 5 bases from V and 4 bases from J, leaving 11 bases between. The CDR3 extends over 13 amino acids.

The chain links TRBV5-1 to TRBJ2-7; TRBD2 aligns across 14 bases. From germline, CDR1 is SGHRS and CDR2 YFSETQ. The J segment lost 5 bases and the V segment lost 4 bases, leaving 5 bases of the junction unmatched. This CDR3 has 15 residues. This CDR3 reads CASSQTSGRAHEQYF. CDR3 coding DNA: TGCGCCAGCAGCCAGACTAGCGGGAGGGCCCACGAGCAGTACTTC.

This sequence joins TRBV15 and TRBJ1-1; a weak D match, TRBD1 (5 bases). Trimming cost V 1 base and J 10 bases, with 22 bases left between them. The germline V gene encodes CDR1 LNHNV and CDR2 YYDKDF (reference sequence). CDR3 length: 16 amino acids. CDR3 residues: CATSRGVLGTATGAFF. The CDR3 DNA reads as TGTGCCACCAGCAGAGGAGTCTTAGGGACGGCAACGGGAGCTTTCTTT.

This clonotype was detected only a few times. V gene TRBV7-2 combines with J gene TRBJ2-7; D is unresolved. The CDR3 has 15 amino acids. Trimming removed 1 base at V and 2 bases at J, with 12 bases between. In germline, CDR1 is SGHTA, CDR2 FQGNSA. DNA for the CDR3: TGTGCCAGCAGCTTAGTACACGGTGACACCTACGAGCAGTACTTC. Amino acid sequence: CASSLVHGDTYEQYF.

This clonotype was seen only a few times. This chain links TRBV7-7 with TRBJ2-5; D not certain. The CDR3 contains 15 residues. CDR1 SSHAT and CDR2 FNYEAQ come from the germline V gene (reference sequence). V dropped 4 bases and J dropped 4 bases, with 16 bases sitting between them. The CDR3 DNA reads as TGTGCCAGCAGCTCTTCCTTTGGGCCCCCAGAGACCCAGTACTTC. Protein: CASSSSFGPPETQYF.

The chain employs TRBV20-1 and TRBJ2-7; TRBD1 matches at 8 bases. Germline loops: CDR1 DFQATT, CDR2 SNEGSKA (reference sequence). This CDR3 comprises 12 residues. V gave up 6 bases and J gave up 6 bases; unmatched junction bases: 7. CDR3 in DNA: TGCAGTGCCCTAGGACAGGGCGGCGAGCAGTACTTC. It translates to CSALGQGGEQYF.

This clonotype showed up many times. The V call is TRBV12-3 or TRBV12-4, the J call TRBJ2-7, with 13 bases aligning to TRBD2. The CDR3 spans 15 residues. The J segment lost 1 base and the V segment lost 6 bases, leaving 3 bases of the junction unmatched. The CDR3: CASSSTSGRSYEQYF. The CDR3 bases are TGTGCCAGCAGCTCGACTAGCGGGAGGTCCTACGAGCAGTACTTC.

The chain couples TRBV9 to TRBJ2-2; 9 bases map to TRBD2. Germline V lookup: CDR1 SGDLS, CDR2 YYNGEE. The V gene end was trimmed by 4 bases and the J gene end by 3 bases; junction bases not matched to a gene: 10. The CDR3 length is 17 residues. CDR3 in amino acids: CASSPAGGYGDTGELFF. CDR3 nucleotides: TGTGCCAGCAGCCCAGCGGGGGGATACGGGGACACCGGGGAGCTGTTTTTT.

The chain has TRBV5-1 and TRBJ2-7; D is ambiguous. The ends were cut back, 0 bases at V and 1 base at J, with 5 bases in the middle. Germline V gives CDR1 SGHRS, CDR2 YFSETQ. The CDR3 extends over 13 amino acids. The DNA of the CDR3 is TGCGCCAGCAGCTTGGTGCCTTCCTACGAGCAGTACTTC. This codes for CASSLVPSYEQYF.